These T cell receptor beta chains were read from a single sample in a study of early T cells in non-severe SARS-CoV-2 infection. TCRdb called the 5' RACE reads again in MiXCR, with one record for every CDR3 protein. This table has over 75,000 distinct CDR3 sequences, around 14% appearing once. The sample consisted of whole blood. These receptors came from an adult who was a healthcare worker with PCR-confirmed SARS-CoV-2 infection or an uninfected control (not recorded which). Both conserved end residues are part of each CDR3. The order of the fields is J gene, CDR3 length, V gene, CDR3 protein.

TRBJ1-2 | 16 | TRBV27 | CASRGSLYGFAWGYTF
TRBJ2-7 | 14 | TRBV29-1 | CSVVGGRKVDEQYF
TRBJ2-7 | 15 | TRBV4-3 | CASSQGEGISYEQYF
TRBJ1-6 | 13 | TRBV5-1 | CASRGKGDSPLHF
TRBJ2-1 | 13 | TRBV6-2/TRBV6-3 | CASHSGAYNEQFF
TRBJ2-4 | 14 | TRBV25-1 | CASSESGAKNIQYF
TRBJ2-1 | 16 | TRBV6-1 | CASSVATGTIYNEQFF
TRBJ2-1 | 14 | TRBV20-1 | CSATTSSSYNEQFF
TRBJ2-4 | 18 | TRBV7-8 | CASSPLQAGVVAKNIQYF
TRBJ1-1 | 13 | TRBV29-1 | CSVEGDLNTEAFF
TRBJ2-3 | 15 | TRBV9 | CASSVGSLGTDTQYF
TRBJ1-3 | 16 | TRBV9 | CASSAPPQAPGNTIYF
TRBJ2-1 | 14 | TRBV10-3 | CAIRSGQLFGEQFF
TRBJ1-1 | 13 | TRBV28 | CASSLMRGTEAFF
TRBJ1-2 | 13 | TRBV9 | CASSVGRGYGYTF
TRBJ2-7 | 14 | TRBV4-2 | CASSQGLALGEQYF
TRBJ2-1 | 14 | TRBV20-1 | CSAPRDRGYNEQFF
TRBJ2-1 | 15 | TRBV29-1 | CSVVGLAGHYNEQFF
TRBJ2-1 | 14 | TRBV11-3 | CASSEGTGNNEQFF
TRBJ1-2 | 15 | TRBV20-1 | CSARDPLNRGRGYTF
TRBJ1-1 | 15 | TRBV14 | CASSHSGQGNTEAFF
TRBJ1-1 | 14 | TRBV20-1 | CSAGRQVEGTEAFF
TRBJ1-6 | 18 | TRBV27 | CASSLSVGAGGVHSPLHF
TRBJ2-7 | 15 | TRBV7-9 | CASSSTSDRYYEQYF
TRBJ2-5 | 16 | TRBV7-6 | CASSLGLRGFQETQYF
TRBJ2-5 | 15 | TRBV5-6 | CASSPPRGWWETQYF
TRBJ2-3 | 15 | TRBV12-3/TRBV12-4 | CASSFGDRGWDTQYF
TRBJ1-1 | 11 | TRBV9 | CASSPLTEAFF
TRBJ1-1 | 17 | TRBV7-8 | CASSLASGQDGNTEAFF
TRBJ1-5 | 14 | TRBV24-1 | CATSGGGVNQPQHF
TRBJ1-2 | 13 | TRBV29-1 | CSVEGQGAEGYTF
TRBJ1-4 | 16 | TRBV7-9 | CASSFSRQGVAWELFF
TRBJ2-5 | 15 | TRBV29-1 | CSVDWYKGRGETQYF
TRBJ2-1 | 16 | TRBV7-8 | CASSFTSARSYNEQFF
TRBJ1-5 | 14 | TRBV5-6 | CASSSGSSNQPQHF
TRBJ1-1 | 15 | TRBV3-1 | CASSPWGRGYTEAFF
TRBJ2-7 | 15 | TRBV11-2 | CASSHAYQGKYEQYF
TRBJ2-5 | 15 | TRBV5-1 | CASGPGQAPQETQYF
TRBJ1-1 | 13 | TRBV6-5 | CASSYGQGAEAFF
TRBJ1-4 | 15 | TRBV18 | CASSPLTGSNEKLFF
TRBJ2-5 | 13 | TRBV7-4 | CASSRCCQETQYF